This T cell receptor (beta chain) was obtained from a study of Graves' ophthalmopathy and Graves' hyperthyroidism. Note on this clonotype: Antigen: not known.

Germline lookup yields CDR1 MNHEY and CDR2 SMNVEV (reference sequence). The CDR3 length is 16 residues. The V gene lost 3 bases and the J gene lost 2 bases, with 14 bases spanning the gap. CDR3 regions of TCR beta were amplified from RNA transcripts. The first round was an RT-PCR with HTBI primers, and the second round was a multiplex PCR. TCRdb processed the multiplex PCR reads anew with MiXCR; each CDR3 protein has one entry. The sample consists of some 160,000 distinct CDR3 sequences, roughly two fifths of them appearing once. Study-level findings and limits: Ophthalmopathy and stable hyperthyroidism were discriminated by a 13-signature model, with about 90% sensitivity and 81.08% specificity.

The sample consisted of peripheral blood. This sequence originates from a man under 40 with Graves' ophthalmopathy. V gene TRBV27 combines with J gene TRBJ1-5; no clear D gene. The CDR3 coding sequence is TGTGCCAGCAGTTTGGCGGCGGGGAGTGGCAATCAGCCCCAGCATTTT. As protein: CASSLAAGSGNQPQHF.